The clone carrying this T cell receptor beta chain occurred a few times. The record originates from a study of blood T cells in healthy people across ages. V lost 5 bases to trimming and J lost 12 bases; unmatched junction nucleotides: 12. The CDR3 runs to 14 residues. Germline V CDR1 and CDR2: SGHAT, FQNNGV. Sample-barcoded 5' priming and a J-beta primer mix drove a second PCR of 7 to 11 cycles. Each CDR3 protein is one row after TCRdb ran MiXCR on the 5' RACE reads. This table holds hundreds of thousands of distinct CDR3 sequences, about 44% found once. The people who gave samples were healthy Caucasians from Russia, aged roughly 6 to 95.

The rearrangement links TRBV11-2 to TRBJ2-1, with 8 nucleotides matching TRBD1. What was sequenced was blood. This TCR derives from a man aged 30-40 years in good health. DNA for the CDR3: TGTGCCAGCAGCGGACAGGGCATCCATGATGGGCAGTTCTTC. Translation: CASSGQGIHDGQFF.